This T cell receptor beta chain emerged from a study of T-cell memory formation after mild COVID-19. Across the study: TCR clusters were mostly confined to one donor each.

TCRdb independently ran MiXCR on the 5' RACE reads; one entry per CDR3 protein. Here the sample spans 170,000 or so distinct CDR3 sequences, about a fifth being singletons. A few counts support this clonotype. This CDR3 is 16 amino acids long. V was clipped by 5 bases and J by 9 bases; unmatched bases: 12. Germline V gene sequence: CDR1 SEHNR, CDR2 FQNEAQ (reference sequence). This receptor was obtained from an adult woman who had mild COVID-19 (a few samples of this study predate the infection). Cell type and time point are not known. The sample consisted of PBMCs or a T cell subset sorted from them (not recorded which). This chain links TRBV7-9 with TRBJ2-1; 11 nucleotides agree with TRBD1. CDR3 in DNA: TGTGCCAGCAGCCCGAACCCGGGACAGGGGGTATTTGAGCAGTTCTTC. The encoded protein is CASSPNPGQGVFEQFF.